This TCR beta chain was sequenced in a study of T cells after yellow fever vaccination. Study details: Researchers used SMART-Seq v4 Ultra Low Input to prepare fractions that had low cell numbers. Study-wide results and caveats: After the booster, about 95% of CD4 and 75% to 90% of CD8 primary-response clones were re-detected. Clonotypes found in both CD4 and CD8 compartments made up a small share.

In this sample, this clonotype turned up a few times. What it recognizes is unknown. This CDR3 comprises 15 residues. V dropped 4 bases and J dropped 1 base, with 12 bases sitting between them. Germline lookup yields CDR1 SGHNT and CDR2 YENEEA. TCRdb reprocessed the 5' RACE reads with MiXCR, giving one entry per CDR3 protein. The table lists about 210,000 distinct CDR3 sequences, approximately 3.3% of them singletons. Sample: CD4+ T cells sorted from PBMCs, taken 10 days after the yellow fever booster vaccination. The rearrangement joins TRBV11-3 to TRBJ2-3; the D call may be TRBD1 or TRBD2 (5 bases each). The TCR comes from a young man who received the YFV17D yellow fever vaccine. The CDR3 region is CASSSPGTRTDTQYF. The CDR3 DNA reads TGTGCCAGCAGCTCACCCGGGACCCGCACAGATACGCAGTATTTT.